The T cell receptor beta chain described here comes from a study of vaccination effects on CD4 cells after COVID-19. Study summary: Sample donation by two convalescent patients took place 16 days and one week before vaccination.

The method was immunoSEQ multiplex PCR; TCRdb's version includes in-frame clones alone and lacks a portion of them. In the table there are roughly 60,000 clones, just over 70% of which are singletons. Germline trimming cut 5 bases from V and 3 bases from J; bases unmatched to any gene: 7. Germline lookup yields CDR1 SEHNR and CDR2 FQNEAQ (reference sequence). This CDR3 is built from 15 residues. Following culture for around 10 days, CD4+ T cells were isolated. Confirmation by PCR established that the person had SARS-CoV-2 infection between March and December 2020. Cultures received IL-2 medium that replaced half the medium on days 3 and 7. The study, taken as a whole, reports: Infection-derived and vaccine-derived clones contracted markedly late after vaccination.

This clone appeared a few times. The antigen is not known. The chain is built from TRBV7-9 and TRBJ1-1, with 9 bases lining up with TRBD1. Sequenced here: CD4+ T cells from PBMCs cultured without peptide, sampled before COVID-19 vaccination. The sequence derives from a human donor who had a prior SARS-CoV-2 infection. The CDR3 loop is CASSPRQGEDTEAFF. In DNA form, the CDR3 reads TGTGCCAGCAGCCCCCGACAGGGGGAGGACACTGAAGCTTTCTTT.